One and the same sample provided the 20 T cell receptor beta chains below, sequenced in a study of blood T cell repertoires in COVID-19. Sequenced by immunoSEQ multiplex PCR; TCRdb stores in-frame clones only, minus some. Among 150,000 to 200,000 clones listed, 65% to 80% were seen once. Input material: peripheral blood. The receptors here all came from a man aged 60 to 69 with acute or convalescent COVID-19.

This clone appeared a few times. The V and J genes are TRBV19 and TRBJ1-5; perhaps TRBD1 as D (6 bases). Trimming left V 4 bases short and J 3 bases short, with 10 bases between. The length of the CDR3 is 14 residues. In germline, CDR1 is LNHDA, CDR2 SQIVND (reference sequence). Written as DNA, the CDR3 is TGTGCCAGTAGTACCGGGACATACAATCAGCCCCAGCATTTT. Encoded protein: CASSTGTYNQPQHF.

The chain combines TRBV19 with TRBJ2-1, with 7 bases identical to TRBD1. The CDR3 extends over 15 amino acids. V lost 1 base, J lost 4 bases, and 4 bases stayed unmatched. CDR1 and CDR2 (germline): LNHDA, SQIVND (reference sequence). CDR3 in DNA: TGTGCCAGTAGTATAGGACAGGACAGGTACAATGAGCAGTTCTTC. This codes for CASSIGQDRYNEQFF. Filled out from reference TRBV19 and TRBJ2-1, the complete variable domain reads DGGITQSPKYLFRKEGQNVTLSCEQNLNHDAMYWYRQDPGQGLRLIYYSQIVNDFQKGDIAEGYSVSREKKESFPLTVTSAQKNPTAFYLCASSIGQDRYNEQFFGPGTRLTVL.

Comment on this clone: Different DNA sequences within this sample yield the same CDR3. The chain joins TRBV5-5 to TRBJ1-1; tentative D call: TRBD1 (5 bases). The CDR3 sequence is 14 residues long. The germline V gene has CDR1 SGHKS and CDR2 YYEKEE (reference sequence). Trimming took off 1 base at V and 0 bases at J, with 7 bases between the two ends. This CDR3 reads CASSLTGLNTEAFF. The CDR3, as DNA: TGTGCCAGCAGCTTGACAGGTTTGAACACTGAAGCTTTCTTT.

The V gene is TRBV6-5, the J gene TRBJ1-1; 12 bases map to TRBD1. Trimming took 3 bases from V and 4 from J; bases not matched to a gene: 3. There are 15 residues in the CDR3. Germline V gives CDR1 MNHEY, CDR2 SVGAGI. The CDR3 DNA reads TGTGCCAGCAGTTATGGGACAGGGGGCGGCACTGAAGCTTTCTTT. This sequence encodes CASSYGTGGGTEAFF.

This clone was found a few times. This rearrangement joins TRBV7-8 to TRBJ1-2; no definite D call. Trimming shortened V by 2 bases and J by 0 bases, and 10 bases separated the two germline ends. Germline assignment: CDR1 SGHVS and CDR2 FQNEAQ. The CDR3 has 15 residues. The CDR3 loop reads CASSLTVNSNYGYTF. CDR3 bases: TGTGCCAGCAGCTTAACTGTCAATTCTAACTATGGCTACACCTTC.

The chain is built from TRBV30 and TRBJ1-4, with 10 bases fitting TRBD1. The germline V gene encodes CDR1 GTSNPN and CDR2 SVGIG (reference sequence). The J segment lost 3 bases and the V segment lost 2 bases, leaving 3 bases of the junction unmatched. This CDR3 contains 15 residues. CDR3 region: CAWSLTGGPNEKLFF. The CDR3 DNA reads TGTGCCTGGAGTTTGACAGGGGGCCCTAATGAAAAACTGTTTTTT.

The chain uses TRBV7-8 and TRBJ2-5; 14 bases fit TRBD2. The ends lost 1 base at V and 5 bases at J; junction bases unmatched: 9. The CDR3 runs to 18 residues. The germline gives CDR1 SGHVS, CDR2 FQNEAQ. CDR3 DNA sequence: TGTGCCAGCAGCTTAGGACTAGCGGGGGGGTATATTGGGGAGACCCAGTACTTC. Its protein product is CASSLGLAGGYIGETQYF.

The chain employs TRBV6-2 or TRBV6-3 and TRBJ2-3; 10 nucleotides align to TRBD1. CDR3 length: 16 residues. The trim removed 5 bases at V and 5 bases at J, leaving 10 bases unmatched. Looked up from germline, CDR1 is MNHEY and CDR2 is SVGEGT. This CDR3 is CASSPARTGGRDTQYF. The CDR3 DNA is TGTGCCAGCAGTCCCGCTAGGACAGGGGGGCGAGATACGCAGTATTTT.

This clone was detected only a few times. V is TRBV6-2 or TRBV6-3 and J is TRBJ1-5, with 8 bases fitting TRBD1. V lost 5 bases and J lost 7; bases outside the gene matches: 7. The germline CDR1 and CDR2 sequences are MNHEY and SVGEGT. The CDR3 is 14 amino acids. Here the CDR3 DNA reads TGTGCCAGCAGTCCCGGACAGGGATGGCAGCCCCAGCATTTT. Amino acids: CASSPGQGWQPQHF.

The rearrangement uses TRBV7-2 and TRBJ2-2; weak D call: TRBD1 (6 bases). Trimming stripped 3 bases from V and 1 base from J, with 15 bases between. Germline V gene sequence: CDR1 SGHTA, CDR2 FQGNSA. CDR3 length: 17 residues. For the CDR3, the DNA is TGTGCCAGCAGCTTGGGGCTCGGGACACGGAACACCGGGGAGCTGTTTTTT. This codes for CASSLGLGTRNTGELFF.

This clone was observed a single time. CDR3 protein: CASSYDRGLKEQYF. The CDR3 DNA sequence: TGTGCCAGCAGTTACGACAGGGGGCTAAAGGAGCAGTACTTC. This chain joins TRBV6-6 and TRBJ2-7; 10 nucleotides match TRBD1. The CDR3 is 14 amino acids. In germline, CDR1 is MNHNY, CDR2 SVGAGI (reference sequence). The V segment lost 2 bases and the J segment 7 bases; nucleotides outside the gene matches: 5.

This chain links TRBV9 with TRBJ1-2; TRBD1 aligns across 7 bases. The V gene end was trimmed by 4 bases and the J gene end by 4 bases; junction bases not matched to a gene: 4. This CDR3 is built from 13 residues. Per the germline V gene, CDR1 is SGDLS and CDR2 is YYNGEE. In nucleotides, the CDR3 is TGTGCCAGCAGCTTACAGGGGTCCTATGGCTACACCTTC. It translates to CASSLQGSYGYTF. The entire variable domain, with the rest obtained from reference TRBV9 and TRBJ1-2, is as follows: DSGVTQTPKHLITATGQRVTLRCSPRSGDLSVYWYQQSLDQGLQFLIQYYNGEERAKGNILERFSAQQFPDLHSELNLSSLELGDSALYFCASSLQGSYGYTFGSGTRLTVV.

V is TRBV2 and J is TRBJ1-1; D gene uncertain. V was clipped by 7 bases and J by 2 bases, with 11 bases between them. CDR1 and CDR2 (germline): SNHLY, FYNNEI. The CDR3 has 13 residues. Here the CDR3 reads CASKRRINTEAFF. The CDR3 DNA reads as TGTGCCAGCAAGCGGAGGATTAACACTGAAGCTTTCTTT.

V usage is TRBV27 and J usage is TRBJ2-5; D is undetermined. Germline V gene sequence: CDR1 MNHEY, CDR2 SMNVEV (reference sequence). V gave up 3 bases and J gave up 0 bases, with 5 bases separating them. The CDR3 is made up of 13 amino acids. The DNA for the CDR3 is TGTGCCAGCAGTTTTATTAACCAAGAGACCCAGTACTTC. Translating gives CASSFINQETQYF.

This clone appeared once. The chain is built from TRBV7-2 and TRBJ1-2; D is undetermined. Germline V lookup: CDR1 SGHTA, CDR2 FQGNSA. The germline V and J ends were trimmed by 0 bases and 10 bases, with 18 bases remaining between them. The CDR3 extends over 15 amino acids. CDR3 sequence reads: CASSLAVTRPVSYTF. The CDR3 DNA is TGTGCCAGCAGCTTAGCTGTCACCAGGCCGGTTTCCTACACCTTC.

This chain connects TRBV12-3 or TRBV12-4 to TRBJ1-2; D gene uncertain. The V end was cut by 1 base, the J end by 7 bases, with 7 bases between. There are 12 residues in the CDR3. DNA of the CDR3: TGTGCCAGCAGTTTAGGGGAGGGTGGCTACACCTTC. The encoded protein is CASSLGEGGYTF.

The chain combines TRBV19 with TRBJ2-1, with 8 bases that match TRBD1. Germline V gene data show CDR1 as LNHDA and CDR2 as SQIVND (reference sequence). CDR3 length: 16 residues. The trim removed 3 bases at V and 5 bases at J, leaving 9 bases unmatched. The CDR3 loop is CASSISTGAFHNEQFF. The CDR3 DNA follows: TGTGCCAGTAGTATCTCGACAGGGGCGTTCCACAATGAGCAGTTCTTC.

This sequence joins TRBV30 and TRBJ2-3, with a possible D match to TRBD2 (6 bases). This CDR3 contains 16 residues. V lost 0 bases to trimming and J lost 2 bases, with 15 bases between them. Germline V CDR1 and CDR2: GTSNPN, SVGIG (reference sequence). The CDR3 DNA reads TGTGCCTGGAGTGTACGATGGCGGGGAGTCACAGATACGCAGTATTTT. This encodes CAWSVRWRGVTDTQYF.

The rearrangement joins TRBV19 to TRBJ1-1; D may be TRBD1 (5 bases). The CDR3 is made up of 13 amino acids. The V gene's germline CDR1 is LNHDA and CDR2 SQIVND (reference sequence). Between the trimmed V and J ends, which lost 2 bases and 4 bases, there was a span of 8 bases. The CDR3 region has the DNA TGTGCCAGTAGTATACAGGGAACCACTGAAGCTTTCTTT. It codes for CASSIQGTTEAFF.

This clone was picked up one time. V is TRBV10-3 and J is TRBJ1-4; TRBD1 is a possible D gene (5 bases). This CDR3 spans 14 amino acids. V lost 5 bases, J lost 6 bases, and 13 bases lay in between. The germline V gene has CDR1 ENHRY and CDR2 SYGVKD. CDR3 nucleotides: TGTGCCATCAGTCCTGGGGCAGATGATGAAAAACTGTTTTTT. It specifies CAISPGADDEKLFF.